This TCR beta chain was identified during a study of T-cell memory formation after mild COVID-19. This clonotype was detected only a few times. Antigen unknown. The CDR3 loop spans 13 amino acids. Germline lookup yields CDR1 SQVTM and CDR2 ANQGSEA. Trimming took off 0 bases at V and 6 bases at J, with 9 bases between the two ends. Each CDR3 protein is one row after TCRdb ran MiXCR on the 5' RACE reads. This sample has about 310,000 distinct CDR3 sequences; approximately 19% occur once, and the top ten carry around 21%. Study-wide findings and caveats: Pre-infection memory already had some responding clones, implying cross-reactive memory joined.

The sequence was collected from a man between 18 and 35 years old who had mild COVID-19 (a few samples of this study predate the infection). Cell type and time point are not known. This chain connects TRBV29-1 to TRBJ2-1; TRBD2 might be the D (5 bases). Sequenced input: PBMCs or a T cell subset sorted from them (not recorded which). CDR3 in DNA: TGCAGCGTTGAAGATCGAGGGATCAATGAGCAGTTCTTC. Protein: CSVEDRGINEQFF.